This record looks at one T cell receptor beta chain sequence and its context. The V gene's germline CDR1 is SGDLS and CDR2 YYNGEE. The V end lost 0 bases, the J end lost 2 bases, and 7 bases lay between the germline ends. The length of the CDR3 is 14 residues. In the source study's methods: Estimated nucleated cell counts came from reference gene primer amplification. Only in-frame clones appear in the TCRdb table, and some are missing; sequencing was by immunoSEQ multiplex PCR. That table gives V, J and clone size, and the DNA gave D and trimming. The sample lists some 69,000 clones; around nine tenths were seen once. This specimen belongs to a study of blood T cell repertoires in COVID-19. The wider study: Sites in the United States, Italy and Spain provided acute and convalescent COVID-19 samples. T cells, B-cell-depleted T cells, or PBMCs provided the cDNA or gDNA that served as material.

The V call is TRBV9, the J call TRBJ2-3, with D unclear. The sample taken for sequencing was peripheral blood. This sequence originates from a man in his fifties or sixties with acute or convalescent COVID-19. The CDR3 here is CASSVEQFTDTQYF. The CDR3 DNA sequence: TGTGCCAGCAGCGTAGAACAGTTCACAGATACGCAGTATTTT.